This section outlines one T cell receptor beta chain sequence together with its context. Its antigen is still unknown. This specimen comes from a study of T-cell reconstitution after alpha-beta-depleted transplantation in children. Study conclusions and caveats: It was surviving recipient T cells and thymic progenitors that gave some patients high TCRbeta diversity at day 60. Counts and diversity of T cells one year after transplant came mostly from newly produced T cells. Expanded graft clones numbering several hundred reportedly gave rise to alpha-beta T cells about two months after transplant.

A library of TCRbeta sequences, prepared with unique molecular identifiers, was generated. TCRdb re-analysed the PCR reads in MiXCR, keeping a single row per CDR3 protein. The repertoire holds more than 120,000 distinct CDR3 sequences, with around 8.5% as singletons. Trimming removed 1 base at V and 7 bases at J, with 8 bases between. The CDR3 runs to 13 residues. The chain is built from TRBV12-3 or TRBV12-4 and TRBJ1-5, with D unclear. The sequence came from a female patient between 2 and 15 years old who had a stem cell transplant for congenital amegakaryocytic thrombocytopenia, so the T cells may come from the graft donor. The source was PBMCs, mostly from graft donor cells, collected 180 days after TCRalphabeta/CD19-depleted stem cell transplant. This CDR3 reads CASSLVKNQPQHF. In nucleotides, the CDR3 is TGTGCCAGCAGTTTAGTAAAGAACCAGCCCCAGCATTTT.